The 32 T cell receptor beta chains below come from one sample, sequenced in a study of cytomegalovirus exposure and HLA in healthy donors. Primers for the PCR totalled 60 Vbeta and 13 Jbeta. Assay: immunoSEQ multiplex PCR; the TCRdb copy retains only in-frame clones and omits some. The top ten hold under 2.5% of the sample, which has 130,000 to 150,000 clones, 80% seen once. The sequencing input was PBMCs. These receptors were obtained from a man aged 25 to 40 in good health and CMV-seronegative.

The chain links TRBV28 to TRBJ1-4, with 9 nucleotides matching TRBD1. Germline CDR1 is MDHEN and CDR2 is SYDVKM. This CDR3 is 14 amino acids long. V lost 7 bases to trimming and J lost 6 bases; unmatched junction nucleotides: 6. This chain's CDR3 is CASTSGTGYEKLFF. CDR3 in DNA: TGTGCCAGCACCTCCGGGACAGGGTATGAAAAACTGTTTTTT.

This rearrangement joins TRBV2 to TRBJ1-2; D ambiguous. The CDR3 is 14 residues long. Germline values: CDR1 SNHLY, CDR2 FYNNEI. V was cut by 6 bases and J by 3 bases, with 14 bases left in between. The chain's CDR3 is CASSPRGSHYGYTF. The CDR3 DNA sequence: TGTGCCAGCAGCCCCCGAGGCTCCCACTATGGCTACACCTTC.

J is TRBJ1-1 and V is TRBV5-4; D gene uncertain. This CDR3 region has 13 residues. The V gene's germline CDR1 is SGHNT and CDR2 YYREEE (reference sequence). The V end lost 1 base, the J end lost 4 bases, and 8 bases lay between the germline ends. The CDR3 region has the DNA TGTGCCAGCAGCTTGAACTACGGCACTGAAGCTTTCTTT. Translation gives CASSLNYGTEAFF.

V and J are TRBV27 and TRBJ2-1, with 11 bases lining up with TRBD2. Per the germline V gene, CDR1 is MNHEY and CDR2 is SMNVEV (reference sequence). J was trimmed by 8 bases and V by 9 bases; bases with no gene match: 6. This CDR3 spans 13 amino acids. CDR3 nucleotide sequence: TGTGCCAGTAGTAGCGGGGGGGCCTATGAGCAGTTCTTC. Translated, it gives CASSSGGAYEQFF.

This clone has a count of ten or more. The CDR3 sequence is CASSNSGGAQFF. As DNA, the CDR3 is TGTGCCAGCAGTAATAGCGGGGGAGCGCAGTTCTTC. J is TRBJ2-1 and V is TRBV6-5; the match to TRBD2 covers 9 bases. Germline assignment: CDR1 MNHEY and CDR2 SVGAGI. This CDR3 spans 12 amino acids. V was clipped by 5 bases and J by 12 bases; unmatched bases: 5.

This rearrangement joins TRBV18 to TRBJ1-1; 7 nucleotides agree with TRBD1. Germline assignment: CDR1 KGHSH and CDR2 LQKENI. Germline trimming cut 3 bases from V and 5 bases from J; bases unmatched to any gene: 15. The CDR3 covers 17 residues. The CDR3 loop is CASSPVAQGSVGTEAFF. CDR3 in DNA: TGTGCCAGCTCACCGGTCGCACAGGGGAGCGTTGGGACTGAAGCTTTCTTT.

The chain recombines TRBV28 with TRBJ1-2; D is ambiguous. There are 12 residues in the CDR3. Looked up from germline, CDR1 is MDHEN and CDR2 is SYDVKM. Trimming left V 8 bases short and J 4 bases short, with 11 bases between. CDR3 residues: CASLTLRYGYTF. As DNA, the CDR3 is TGTGCCAGCTTGACTCTCCGCTATGGCTACACCTTC.

This chain joins TRBV5-1 and TRBJ2-2; D is undetermined. V was pared by 2 bases and J by 0 bases, with 8 bases between. Germline V CDR1 and CDR2: SGHRS, YFSETQ. The CDR3 length is 15 residues. The DNA of the CDR3 is TGCGCCAGCAGCTTCGGTGCCTCGAACACCGGGGAGCTGTTTTTT. Residues: CASSFGASNTGELFF.

The chain is built from TRBV29-1 and TRBJ2-5, with a tentative D call TRBD1 (6 bases). Trimming took off 5 bases at V and 5 bases at J, with 12 bases between the two ends. The CDR3 is 12 amino acids. Looked up from germline, CDR1 is SQVTM and CDR2 is ANQGSEA. The CDR3 loop reads CSVRGGWETQYF. The CDR3, as DNA: TGCAGCGTTCGAGGGGGTTGGGAGACCCAGTACTTC.

The chain combines TRBV5-4 with TRBJ2-3; maybe TRBD2 (7 bases). Per germline, CDR1 SGHNT and CDR2 YYREEE (reference sequence). The CDR3 covers 14 residues. V gave up 1 base and J gave up 9 bases, with 15 bases separating them. The CDR3 spells CASSLPGGRETQYF. In nucleotides, the CDR3 is TGTGCCAGCAGCTTGCCGGGGGGCCGAGAAACGCAGTATTTT.

This clone was seen a few times. The chain links TRBV10-1 to TRBJ2-3, with 9 bases matching TRBD2. The junction had 3 bases not matched to a gene; V was cut back by 6 bases and J by 8 bases. Germline V gene lookup returns CDR1 WNHNN and CDR2 SYGVQD (reference sequence). There are 12 residues in the CDR3. The CDR3: CASSPAGGTQYF. For the CDR3, the DNA is TGCGCCAGCAGCCCAGCGGGAGGTACGCAGTATTTT.

The chain uses TRBV7-6 and TRBJ2-2; 10 bases are a match to TRBD1. Germline V gene lookup returns CDR1 SGHVS and CDR2 FNYEAQ. The CDR3 is made up of 15 amino acids. With V trimmed by 5 bases and J by 3 bases, 3 bases remained unmatched. The CDR3 sequence: CASSRGTGDTGELFF. The CDR3 bases are TGTGCCAGCAGCCGGGGGACAGGGGACACCGGGGAGCTGTTTTTT.

CDR3 in amino acids: CASSLDPVSNQPQHF. The CDR3 DNA sequence: TGTGCCAGCAGCTTAGATCCGGTTAGCAATCAGCCCCAGCATTTT. The V gene is TRBV11-2, the J gene TRBJ1-5, with no clear D. CDR1 and CDR2 (germline): SGHAT, FQNNGV. The V gene lost 0 bases and the J gene lost 0 bases, with 6 bases spanning the gap. The CDR3 is 15 residues long.

A word on this clone: The germline gene is not matched at one end of the junction; a read error may be the cause. The chain has TRBV5-1 and TRBJ1-5, with D possibly TRBD1 on 6 matching bases. The CDR3 runs to 14 residues. Germline CDR1 is SGHRS and CDR2 is YFSETQ. CDR3 region: CASSLGRDNQPQNF. Written as DNA, the CDR3 is TGCGCCAGCAGCTTAGGACGGGACAATCAGCCCCAGAATTTT.

This chain joins TRBV2 and TRBJ2-7, with 7 bases fitting TRBD1. CDR3 size: 14 residues. The germline V gene has CDR1 SNHLY and CDR2 FYNNEI. The V segment lost 6 bases and the J segment 1 base; nucleotides outside the gene matches: 6. In nucleotides, the CDR3 is TGTGCCAGCAGGAACCGGGACAGTTCCTACGAGCAGTACTTC. Translated: CASRNRDSSYEQYF.

This chain uses TRBV27 with TRBJ2-7; D may be TRBD2 (5 bases). V lost 2 bases and J lost 4, with 15 bases in between. The CDR3 has 15 residues. The germline V gene encodes CDR1 MNHEY and CDR2 SMNVEV (reference sequence). For the CDR3, the DNA is TGTGCCAGCAGTTTACTTTCGGGAACGAGGTACGAGCAGTACTTC. Amino acids: CASSLLSGTRYEQYF.

This rearrangement joins TRBV9 to TRBJ1-5; D may be TRBD1 (6 bases). The V gene's germline CDR1 is SGDLS and CDR2 YYNGEE. The CDR3 runs to 15 residues. V lost 3 bases to trimming and J lost 2 bases, with 12 bases between them. Written as DNA, the CDR3 is TGTGCCAGCAGCGCAGGGGTGTGGGGCAATCAGCCCCAGCATTTT. Protein product: CASSAGVWGNQPQHF.

The chain combines TRBV10-3 with TRBJ2-7; 10 bases are a match to TRBD2. Germline values: CDR1 ENHRY, CDR2 SYGVKD. Trimming cost V 11 bases and J 7 bases; bases outside gene matches: 29. The CDR3 covers 19 residues. The CDR3 sequence is CAARGGSSGSRGARGEQYF. As DNA, the CDR3 is TGTGCCGCCCGGGGAGGCTCTAGCGGGAGCCGGGGGGCTCGGGGAGAGCAGTACTTC.

There are a few counts of this clone. This chain joins TRBV4-2 and TRBJ2-1, with 7 bases lining up with TRBD2. V shed 0 bases and J 3 bases; nucleotides not matched to a gene: 5. This CDR3 is 16 amino acids long. Germline V gene lookup returns CDR1 LGHNA and CDR2 YNFKEQ. The DNA for the CDR3 is TGTGCCAGCAGCCAAGAGGCGGCTAGCGGCTACAATGAGCAGTTCTTC. It specifies CASSQEAASGYNEQFF.

The chain carries TRBV5-1 and TRBJ2-2, with TRBD2 matching 7 bases. This CDR3 has 20 amino acids. The trim removed 0 bases at V and 0 bases at J, leaving 14 bases unmatched. CDR1 SGHRS and CDR2 YFSETQ come from the germline V gene. DNA of the CDR3: TGCGCCAGCAGCTTGGGAGCGGCGGGAGCCTACAAAGCGAACACCGGGGAGCTGTTTTTT. It yields the protein CASSLGAAGAYKANTGELFF.

This chain connects TRBV5-1 to TRBJ2-5; 7 bases map to TRBD2. J gave up 4 bases and V 7 bases, and 1 base lay outside the gene matches. This CDR3 is built from 11 residues. Germline loops: CDR1 SGHRS, CDR2 YFSETQ. The CDR3 bases are TGCGCCAGCCGGGAGGCAGAGACCCAGTACTTC. This translates into CASREAETQYF.

The table lists this clone with a few counts. The chain has TRBV28 and TRBJ1-1; weak D call: TRBD1 (5 bases). CDR1 and CDR2 from the germline V gene are MDHEN and SYDVKM. Trimming removed 5 bases from V and 3 bases from J, with 16 bases in between. This CDR3 region has 15 residues. CDR3 DNA: TGTGCCAGCAGTCCTCCCCGAACGGGGGACACTGAAGCTTTCTTT. This encodes CASSPPRTGDTEAFF.

The chain has TRBV5-1 and TRBJ2-3, with a possible D match to TRBD1 (5 bases). With 4 bases removed from V and 3 bases from J, the gap between germline ends came to 9 bases. Germline-derived CDR1 and CDR2 are SGHRS and YFSETQ. This CDR3 is 13 amino acids long. The CDR3 loop is CASSQDITDTQYF. The CDR3 DNA sequence: TGCGCCAGCAGCCAGGACATAACAGATACGCAGTATTTT.

This chain connects TRBV18 to TRBJ1-1; 8 bases are shared with TRBD1. This CDR3 has 14 residues. The junction had 0 bases not matched to a gene; V was cut back by 2 bases and J by 1 base. The germline V gene encodes CDR1 KGHSH and CDR2 LQKENI. In DNA, the CDR3 is TGTGCCAGCTCACCAGGGACAGGGAACACTGAAGCTTTCTTT. It codes for CASSPGTGNTEAFF.

The rearrangement uses TRBV11-3 and TRBJ1-1, with D perhaps matching TRBD1 (6 bases). The CDR3 runs 14 residues. V lost 3 bases to trimming and J lost 5 bases, with 13 bases between them. Germline lookup yields CDR1 SGHNT and CDR2 YENEEA. CDR3 sequence reads: CASSFAGVGTEAFF. DNA for the CDR3: TGTGCCAGCAGCTTTGCAGGGGTCGGGACTGAAGCTTTCTTT.

The rearrangement joins TRBV28 to TRBJ1-4, with 9 bases that match TRBD1. CDR1 and CDR2 (germline): MDHEN, SYDVKM. The V segment lost 6 bases and the J segment 7 bases; nucleotides outside the gene matches: 12. The CDR3 runs to 16 residues. As DNA, the CDR3 is TGTGCCAGCAGCAACCGGGACAGGGCATACTTTGAAAAACTGTTTTTT. Protein: CASSNRDRAYFEKLFF.

The DNA for the CDR3 is TGTGCCAGCACCCAGGGTACAGCCCCTAACTATGGCTACACCTTC. It yields the protein CASTQGTAPNYGYTF. The V call is TRBV5-8, the J call TRBJ1-2; D might be TRBD1 (5 bases). The CDR3 contains 15 residues. Between the trimmed V and J ends, which lost 6 bases and 0 bases, there was a span of 15 bases. Germline V CDR1 and CDR2: SGHTS, YDEGEE.

The chain links TRBV11-2 to TRBJ2-7; the D is unclear. This CDR3 contains 14 residues. The V end lost 1 base, the J end lost 3 bases, and 10 bases lay between the germline ends. Germline V gives CDR1 SGHAT, CDR2 FQNNGV. In nucleotides, the CDR3 is TGTGCCAGCAGCTTAGGAGGTTCCGACTACGAGCAGTACTTC. Protein: CASSLGGSDYEQYF.

The chain recombines TRBV5-1 with TRBJ1-1, with D possibly TRBD1 on 5 matching bases. CDR1 SGHRS and CDR2 YFSETQ come from the germline V gene. With 1 base removed from V and 0 bases from J, the gap between germline ends came to 7 bases. The CDR3 extends over 14 amino acids. The CDR3 DNA reads as TGCGCCAGCAGCTTGTCGGACATGAACACTGAAGCTTTCTTT. This sequence encodes CASSLSDMNTEAFF.

This clone was seen many times. The rearrangement joins TRBV6-5 to TRBJ2-7, with a possible D match to TRBD1 (6 bases). CDR1 and CDR2 from the germline V gene are MNHEY and SVGAGI. V was clipped by 4 bases and J by 7 bases, with 11 bases between them. The CDR3 runs 12 residues. CDR3 DNA sequence: TGTGCCAGCAGTTCAGGGGCCCAAGAGCAGTACTTC. It is translated as CASSSGAQEQYF.

CDR3 sequence reads: CSGASGQYNTGELFF. The CDR3 bases are TGCAGCGGTGCTTCGGGACAGTATAATACCGGGGAGCTGTTTTTT. V and J are TRBV29-1 and TRBJ2-2, with TRBD1 matching over 7 bases. CDR3 length: 15 amino acids. With V trimmed by 7 bases and J by 5 bases, 13 bases remained unmatched. Per germline, CDR1 SQVTM and CDR2 ANQGSEA.

The V and J genes are TRBV6-5 and TRBJ1-2, with TRBD1 matching over 9 bases. The CDR3 is 14 amino acids. CDR1 MNHEY and CDR2 SVGAGI come from the germline V gene. V lost 6 bases to trimming and J lost 4 bases; unmatched junction nucleotides: 6. CDR3 bases: TGTGCCAGCAGCACCGGGACAGGGTCCTATGGCTACACCTTC. Encoded protein: CASSTGTGSYGYTF.